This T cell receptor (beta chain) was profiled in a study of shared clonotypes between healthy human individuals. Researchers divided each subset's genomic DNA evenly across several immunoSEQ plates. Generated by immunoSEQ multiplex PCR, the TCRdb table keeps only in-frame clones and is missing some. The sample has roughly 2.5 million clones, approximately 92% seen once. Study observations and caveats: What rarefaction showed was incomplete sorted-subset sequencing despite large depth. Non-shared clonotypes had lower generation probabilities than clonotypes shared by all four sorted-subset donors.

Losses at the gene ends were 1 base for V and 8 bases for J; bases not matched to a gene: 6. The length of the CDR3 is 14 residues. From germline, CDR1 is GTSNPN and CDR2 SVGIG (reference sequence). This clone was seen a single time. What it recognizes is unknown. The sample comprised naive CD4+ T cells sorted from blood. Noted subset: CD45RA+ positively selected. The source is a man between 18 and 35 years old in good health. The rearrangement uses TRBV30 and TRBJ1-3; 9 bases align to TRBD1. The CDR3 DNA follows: TGTGCCTGGAGTGCAGACAGGGGGACAGACACCATATATTTT. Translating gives CAWSADRGTDTIYF.